Below, one TCR beta chain is given with its context. Seattle patient enrollment occurred during active infection, with longitudinal follow-up thereafter. The germline gives CDR1 SGHRS, CDR2 YFSETQ. The V and J ends lost 4 bases and 1 base respectively, with 11 bases between them. The CDR3 has 14 residues. The data originate from a study of blood T cell repertoires in COVID-19. Study at large: Italy, Spain and the United States were the sources of the convalescent and acute COVID-19 samples. T cells, B-cell-depleted T cells, or PBMCs supplied cDNA or gDNA.

Per the authors' pipeline: Estimation of nucleated cell counts relied on the amplification of reference gene primers. Sequencing was performed with immunoSEQ multiplex PCR; in TCRdb, only in-frame clones are kept and a portion is missing. Clone size and the V and J calls come from that table; the DNA yielded D and trimming. This table holds about 350,000 clones, roughly 89% found once. This chain uses TRBV5-1 with TRBJ1-1; no firm D call. The TCR comes from a woman aged 60-70 years with COVID-19, enrolled during active disease. The sequenced material came from peripheral blood. For the CDR3, the DNA is TGCGCCAGCAGCCCAACTCATGGGAACACTGAAGCTTTCTTT. It yields the protein CASSPTHGNTEAFF.